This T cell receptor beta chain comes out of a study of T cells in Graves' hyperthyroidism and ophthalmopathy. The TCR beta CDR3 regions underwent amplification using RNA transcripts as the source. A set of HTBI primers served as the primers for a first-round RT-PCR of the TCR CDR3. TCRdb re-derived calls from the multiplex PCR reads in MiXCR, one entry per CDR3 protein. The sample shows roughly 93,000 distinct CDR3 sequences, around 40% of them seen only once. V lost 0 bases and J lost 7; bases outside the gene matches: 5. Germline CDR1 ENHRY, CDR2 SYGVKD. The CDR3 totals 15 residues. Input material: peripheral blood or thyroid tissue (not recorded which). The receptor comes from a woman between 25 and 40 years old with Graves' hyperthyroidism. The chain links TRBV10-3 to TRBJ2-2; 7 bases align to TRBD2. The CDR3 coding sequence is TGTGCCATCAGTGAGTCGGGAGGGCCTATCGGGGAGCTGTTTTTT. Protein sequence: CAISESGGPIGELFF.